This T cell receptor beta chain was sequenced for a study of blood T cell repertoires in COVID-19. The V gene end was trimmed by 4 bases and the J gene end by 1 base; junction bases not matched to a gene: 4. The CDR3 is 14 amino acids. Per germline, CDR1 SGHRS and CDR2 YFSETQ. Using immunoSEQ multiplex PCR, the repertoire was profiled, and TCRdb retains in-frame clones only, with some absent. This sample yields fewer than 150,000 clones, of which 84% are seen a single time; more than 10% belongs to the top ten. V and J are TRBV5-1 and TRBJ2-5; 7 bases fit TRBD1. The clonotype comes from a human donor in a cohort sampled during active COVID-19. Sequenced input: peripheral blood. The CDR3 DNA reads as TGCGCCAGCAGCCCTGGACAGGCCCAAGAGACCCAGTACTTC. It encodes CASSPGQAQETQYF.